This T cell receptor (beta chain) was retrieved from a study of T cell repertoires in cytomegalovirus infection. Study details: From public TCR beta signatures came an indication of both CMV infection and matching HLA type.

Worth noting for this clonotype: The antigen remains unidentified.

TCRdb used MiXCR to reprocess the reads, holding one entry per CDR3 protein. Found here are hundreds of thousands of distinct CDR3 sequences, 30% to 35% of them singletons; the top ten hold around an eighth. Overall study findings and caveats: In two of eight donors, the top clonotype was HLA-C-restricted CMV-specific. Using cumulative public TCR beta family frequency, the authors identified those who carried CMV together with the relevant HLA.

CDR1 ENHRY and CDR2 SYGVKD come from the germline V gene. V was clipped by 10 bases and J by 2 bases; unmatched bases: 14. CDR3 length: 16 residues. Here the sequenced sample was cultured CD8+ T cells from PBMCs, taken from culture after CMV antigen stimulation. The chain is built from TRBV10-3 and TRBJ2-3; 8 bases match TRBD2. The source of this sequence is a human donor in good health (CMV status not recorded). Some clones in this sample may be carry-over from other donors' samples. CDR3: CATLAGGAPITDTQYF. The CDR3 region has the DNA TGTGCCACACTTGCCGGGGGGGCCCCTATCACAGATACGCAGTATTTT.